This T cell receptor (beta chain) was identified in a study of T cell repertoires in cytomegalovirus infection. Study results and limitations: CMV-specific TCR beta clonotypes restricted by HLA-C dominated the ex vivo response.

Trimming took 0 bases from V and 3 from J, leaving 8 bases between them. The germline CDR1 and CDR2 sequences are LNHNV and YYDKDF (reference sequence). The length of the CDR3 is 14 residues. This clonotype showed up just a few times. Its antigen is undetermined. TCRdb redid the calling of the reads with MiXCR, one entry per CDR3 protein. This sample yields 300,000 to 450,000 distinct CDR3 sequences, of which 18% are seen a single time; 7.5% to 9% belongs to the top ten. What was sequenced was PBMCs. The chain uses TRBV15 and TRBJ1-2; no clear D gene. This clonotype originated in a human donor in good health (CMV status not recorded). Some clones in this sample may be carry-over from other donors' samples. Written as DNA, the CDR3 is TGTGCCACCAGCAGAGATTTATGGGACTATGGCTACACCTTC. It yields the protein CATSRDLWDYGYTF. Using reference TRBV15 and TRBJ1-2 for the parts outside the CDR3, the full variable domain is DAMVIQNPRYQVTQFGKPVTLSCSQTLNHNVMYWYQQKSSQAPKLLFHYYDKDFNNEADTPDNFQSRRPNTSFCFLDIRSPGLGDTAMYLCATSRDLWDYGYTFGSGTRLTVV.